One sample yielded the 32 T cell receptor beta chains listed below, sequenced in a study of OX40 agonist ivuxolimab in advanced cancers. Repertoires were generated with immunoSEQ multiplex PCR, while TCRdb's copy carries only in-frame clones and drops some. The data show about 120,000 clones, roughly nine tenths seen once. Material: CD4+ or CD8+ T cells sorted from blood, obtained in a trial of the OX40 agonist ivuxolimab. These receptors came from an adult with an advanced solid tumor such as melanoma, head and neck, liver or kidney cancer.

V gene TRBV2 combines with J gene TRBJ1-2; a possible D gene is TRBD1 (5 bases). Trimming left V 4 bases short and J 8 bases short, with 17 bases between. Germline V gene sequence: CDR1 SNHLY, CDR2 FYNNEI. This CDR3 has 14 amino acids. CDR3 amino acids: CASSAPPRATGYTF. The CDR3 DNA reads TGTGCCAGCAGTGCCCCACCCAGGGCCACGGGCTACACCTTC.

This rearrangement joins TRBV5-5 to TRBJ1-5; 9 bases agree with TRBD1. Trimming cost V 4 bases and J 4 bases; bases outside gene matches: 9. The germline V gene has CDR1 SGHKS and CDR2 YYEKEE (reference sequence). This CDR3 comprises 16 residues. The CDR3: CASSALGTGRNQPQHF. CDR3 nucleotides: TGTGCCAGCAGCGCCCTCGGGACAGGGCGGAATCAGCCCCAGCATTTT.

This rearrangement joins TRBV28 to TRBJ2-3; either TRBD1 or TRBD2 may fit D (5 bases each). CDR3 length: 16 residues. Per germline, CDR1 MDHEN and CDR2 SYDVKM. Trimming cost V 5 bases and J 3 bases, with 18 bases left between them. CDR3 in amino acids: CASSPVPGQGTDTQYF. The CDR3 nucleotides read TGTGCCAGCAGTCCTGTCCCGGGGCAGGGAACAGATACGCAGTATTTT.

In its sample, this clone was seen once. The V gene is TRBV28, the J gene TRBJ1-6; no reliable D call. The CDR3 is made up of 15 amino acids. Germline CDR1 is MDHEN and CDR2 is SYDVKM. V lost 7 bases and J lost 0, with 10 bases in between. DNA for the CDR3: TGTGCCAGCACCCCGAGGAGCTCCTATAATTCACCCCTCCACTTT. Its translation is CASTPRSSYNSPLHF. Variable domain in full (rest from reference TRBV28 and TRBJ1-6): DVKVTQSSRYLVKRTGEKVFLECVQDMDHENMFWYRQDPGLGLRLIYFSYDVKMKEKGDIPEGYSVSREKKERFSLILESASTNQTSMYLCASTPRSSYNSPLHFGNGTRLTVT.

The chain is built from TRBV6-6 and TRBJ1-4; possible D gene TRBD1, 6 bases. The CDR3 length is 16 residues. V dropped 2 bases and J dropped 8 bases, with 18 bases sitting between them. Germline lookup yields CDR1 MNHNY and CDR2 SVGAGI (reference sequence). CDR3: CASSYHTQGWTEKLFF. CDR3 DNA: TGTGCCAGCAGTTACCATACACAGGGATGGACCGAAAAACTGTTTTTT.

This chain uses TRBV4-3 with TRBJ2-2, with a possible D match to TRBD2 (7 bases). V lost 4 bases to trimming and J lost 15 bases, with 30 bases between them. Germline V gene data show CDR1 as LGHNA and CDR2 as YSLEER. The CDR3 extends over 17 amino acids. CDR3 sequence: CASSPQHARGGSAVVFF. CDR3 coding DNA: TGCGCCAGCAGCCCTCAGCACGCTCGCGGGGGCTCAGCGGTTGTGTTTTTT.

The chain combines TRBV6-6 with TRBJ2-7; the match to TRBD1 covers 9 bases. J was trimmed by 1 base and V by 8 bases; bases with no gene match: 6. Germline lookup yields CDR1 MNHNY and CDR2 SVGAGI (reference sequence). This CDR3 contains 14 residues. CDR3 sequence: CASLRGTGSYEQYF. The CDR3, as DNA: TGTGCCAGCCTTAGAGGGACAGGGTCCTACGAGCAGTACTTC.

V usage is TRBV7-9 and J usage is TRBJ1-6; TRBD1 aligns across 11 bases. V trimming: 0 bases; J trimming: 6 bases; junction bases outside the gene matches: 4. The V gene's germline CDR1 is SEHNR and CDR2 FQNEAQ (reference sequence). CDR3 size: 17 residues. CDR3 loop: CASSLARGQGGNSPLHF. CDR3 coding DNA: TGTGCCAGCAGCTTAGCCCGGGGACAGGGGGGTAATTCACCCCTCCACTTT. Using reference TRBV7-9 and TRBJ1-6 for the parts outside the CDR3, the full variable domain is DTGVSQNPRHKITKRGQNVTFRCDPISEHNRLYWYRQTLGQGPEFLTYFQNEAQLEKSRLLSDRFSAERPKGSFSTLEIQRTEQGDSAMYLCASSLARGQGGNSPLHFGNGTRLTVT.

This rearrangement joins TRBV7-9 to TRBJ1-5, with D possibly TRBD1 on 5 matching bases. The CDR3 is 15 amino acids. Trimming took off 7 bases at V and 6 bases at J, with 19 bases between the two ends. The germline V gene has CDR1 SEHNR and CDR2 FQNEAQ (reference sequence). The CDR3 spells CASTHGGQGTQPQHF. CDR3 in DNA: TGTGCCAGCACCCACGGAGGGCAGGGCACTCAGCCCCAGCATTTT.

The chain links TRBV30 to TRBJ1-5; TRBD1 matches 7 bases. In germline, CDR1 is GTSNPN, CDR2 SVGIG (reference sequence). V gave up 4 bases and J gave up 6 bases; unmatched junction bases: 9. The CDR3 totals 14 residues. The CDR3 region has the DNA TGTGCCTGGAATTCCGGGACAGTTGGTCAGCCCCAGCATTTT. Its translation: CAWNSGTVGQPQHF.

This chain joins TRBV7-2 and TRBJ1-5; 10 bases match TRBD1. With V trimmed by 4 bases and J by 5 bases, 14 bases remained unmatched. In germline, CDR1 is SGHTA, CDR2 FQGNSA. This CDR3 is 18 amino acids long. The CDR3 sequence: CASSSPGQGNYLYQPQHF. The CDR3 DNA is TGTGCCAGCAGCTCACCGGGACAGGGGAATTATTTATATCAGCCCCAGCATTTT. The full variable domain, with the rest looked up from reference TRBV7-2 and TRBJ1-5, is GAGVSQSPSNKVTEKGKDVELRCDPISGHTALYWYRQSLGQGLEFLIYFQGNSAPDKSGLPSDRFSAERTGGSVSTLTIQRTQQEDSAVYLCASSSPGQGNYLYQPQHFGDGTRLSIL.

Turning to this clone: The same CDR3 arises from other DNA sequences in this sample as well. This chain links TRBV5-1 with TRBJ2-3, with 12 bases aligning to TRBD2. The germline V gene encodes CDR1 SGHRS and CDR2 YFSETQ. V shed 0 bases, J shed 2 bases, and the junction held 1 base outside the gene matches. The CDR3 is made up of 16 amino acids. CDR3 nucleotide sequence: TGCGCCAGCAGCTTGGGACTAGCGGGGGACACAGATACGCAGTATTTT. Translated: CASSLGLAGDTDTQYF. The full variable domain, completed using reference TRBV5-1 and TRBJ2-3, is KAGVTQTPRYLIKTRGQQVTLSCSPISGHRSVSWYQQTPGQGLQFLFEYFSETQRNKGNFPGRFSGRQFSNSRSEMNVSTLELGDSALYLCASSLGLAGDTDTQYFGPGTRLTVL.

The chain uses TRBV19 and TRBJ2-7; TRBD1 aligns across 10 bases. This CDR3 region has 14 residues. The germline V gene encodes CDR1 LNHDA and CDR2 SQIVND (reference sequence). The trim removed 10 bases at V and 1 base at J, leaving 7 bases unmatched. CDR3 DNA: TGTGCCATCGGCCGGGACAGGGGATCCTACGAGCAGTACTTC. Its protein is CAIGRDRGSYEQYF.

The rearrangement links TRBV11-3 to TRBJ1-3; 10 nucleotides line up with TRBD1. Germline loops: CDR1 SGHNT, CDR2 YENEEA. V lost 3 bases and J lost 1; bases outside the gene matches: 6. This CDR3 spans 17 amino acids. CDR3 residues: CASSFVGDRGSGNTIYF. The DNA for the CDR3 is TGTGCCAGCAGCTTTGTGGGGGACAGGGGTTCTGGAAACACCATATATTTT.

This clone came up once. The rearrangement joins TRBV5-6 to TRBJ2-3; D remains unclear. Deletions cut 5 bases from V and 1 base from J, with 11 bases between. Per germline, CDR1 SGHDT and CDR2 YYEEEE. This CDR3 has 14 residues. CDR3 in amino acids: CASRRGGGTDTQYF. Here the CDR3 DNA reads TGTGCCAGCAGAAGAGGTGGGGGCACAGATACGCAGTATTTT.

The genes are TRBV19 and TRBJ2-3; TRBD1 agrees at 10 bases. Germline V gene lookup returns CDR1 LNHDA and CDR2 SQIVND (reference sequence). After removal of 5 bases from V and 4 bases from J, the junction contained 9 bases not matched to a gene. This CDR3 spans 16 amino acids. Here the CDR3 DNA reads TGTGCCAGTAGTTCACGACAGGGGGCAGATGCAGATACGCAGTATTTT. Amino acids: CASSSRQGADADTQYF.

This clone was recorded once. This sequence joins TRBV25-1 and TRBJ2-4; unclear D gene. The CDR3 is 14 residues long. Germline CDR1 and CDR2: MGHDK and SYGVNS. Between the trimmed V and J ends, which lost 3 bases and 0 bases, there was a span of 6 bases. In nucleotides, the CDR3 is TGTGCCAGCAGTGAGAGTGAAGCCAAAAACATTCAGTACTTC. It encodes CASSESEAKNIQYF.

CDR3 loop: CASSPGGGGGRTDTQYF. CDR3 in DNA: TGTGCCAGCAGCCCAGGGGGCGGGGGGGGCCGCACAGATACGCAGTATTTT. The chain carries TRBV7-7 and TRBJ2-3, with D perhaps TRBD2 (9 bases). Germline lookup yields CDR1 SSHAT and CDR2 FNYEAQ (reference sequence). Trimming took off 5 bases at V and 1 base at J, with 19 bases between the two ends. This CDR3 is 17 amino acids long.

The V call is TRBV7-9, the J call TRBJ1-4; D is unclear. CDR3 length equals 13 residues. V lost 7 bases, J lost 8 bases, and 14 bases lay in between. Germline V CDR1 and CDR2: SEHNR, FQNEAQ (reference sequence). Here the CDR3 reads CASTPAPGEKLFF. In DNA form, the CDR3 reads TGTGCCAGCACCCCAGCCCCGGGGGAAAAACTGTTTTTT.

The gene calls are TRBV28 and TRBJ1-5; 9 positions match TRBD1. The CDR3 totals 16 residues. CDR1 and CDR2 (germline): MDHEN, SYDVKM. V gave up 2 bases and J gave up 6 bases; unmatched junction bases: 8. CDR3 region: CASSLIRGQGSQPQHF. The CDR3 DNA reads as TGTGCCAGCAGTTTAATTCGAGGACAGGGGAGTCAGCCCCAGCATTTT. Full variable domain (rest looked up from reference TRBV28 and TRBJ1-5): DVKVTQSSRYLVKRTGEKVFLECVQDMDHENMFWYRQDPGLGLRLIYFSYDVKMKEKGDIPEGYSVSREKKERFSLILESASTNQTSMYLCASSLIRGQGSQPQHFGDGTRLSIL.

The rearrangement joins TRBV28 to TRBJ1-2, with TRBD1 as a possible D gene (5 bases). The CDR3 spans 13 residues. Germline V gene data show CDR1 as MDHEN and CDR2 as SYDVKM. With 5 bases removed from V and 4 bases from J, the gap between germline ends came to 11 bases. The CDR3 nucleotides read TGTGCCAGCAGTGCCGAGGACACCTATGGCTACACCTTC. Its translation is CASSAEDTYGYTF.

This chain's CDR3 is CASSLADGGFGAFF. DNA of the CDR3: TGTGCCAGCAGCTTGGCTGACGGGGGGTTCGGAGCTTTCTTT. V and J are TRBV5-5 and TRBJ1-1; a possible D gene is TRBD1 (5 bases). The CDR3 consists of 14 residues. V lost 0 bases, J lost 10 bases, and 16 bases lay in between. Germline V lookup: CDR1 SGHKS, CDR2 YYEKEE (reference sequence). Using reference TRBV5-5 and TRBJ1-1 for the parts outside the CDR3, the full variable domain is DAGVTQSPTHLIKTRGQQVTLRCSPISGHKSVSWYQQVLGQGPQFIFQYYEKEERGRGNFPDRFSARQFPNYSSELNVNALLLGDSALYLCASSLADGGFGAFFGQGTRLTVV.

This chain joins TRBV11-2 and TRBJ2-7; D tentatively fits TRBD1 or TRBD2 (6 bases each). This CDR3 comprises 15 residues. The V end lost 0 bases, the J end lost 8 bases, and 17 bases lay between the germline ends. Germline lookup yields CDR1 SGHAT and CDR2 FQNNGV. The DNA for the CDR3 is TGTGCCAGCAGCTTAGACTCGGGGGCCCGTCTCAAGCAGTACTTC. Protein: CASSLDSGARLKQYF.

The rearrangement links TRBV15 to TRBJ2-3, with D perhaps matching TRBD2 (6 bases). CDR3 length: 16 amino acids. The V and J ends lost 1 base and 1 base respectively, with 12 bases between them. Germline V gene sequence: CDR1 LNHNV, CDR2 YYDKDF (reference sequence). The CDR3 region has the DNA TGTGCCACCAGCAGAGTGCAGGGAGGTGGCACAGATACGCAGTATTTT. Protein: CATSRVQGGGTDTQYF.

This clone was counted a few times. The V gene is TRBV2, the J gene TRBJ2-2, with 8 bases lining up with TRBD1. The CDR3 consists of 15 residues. Germline assignment: CDR1 SNHLY and CDR2 FYNNEI. V lost 7 bases, J lost 2 bases, and 6 bases stayed unmatched. DNA of the CDR3: TGTGCCAGCACTTGGACAGGGTTAAACACCGGGGAGCTGTTTTTT. Protein sequence: CASTWTGLNTGELFF.

The chain recombines TRBV2 with TRBJ2-2; 7 positions match TRBD1. The CDR3 extends over 16 amino acids. Trimming at V came to 4 bases and at J to 0 bases, leaving 5 bases not matched to a gene. Germline V gives CDR1 SNHLY, CDR2 FYNNEI. The CDR3 region has the DNA TGTGCCAGCAGTGGCGCTACAGGGGCGAACACCGGGGAGCTGTTTTTT. This sequence encodes CASSGATGANTGELFF.

The V gene is TRBV28, the J gene TRBJ1-1, with D hard to call. Germline CDR1 reads MDHEN; CDR2 reads SYDVKM. This CDR3 contains 12 residues. Deletions cut 5 bases from V and 7 bases from J, with 11 bases between. DNA for the CDR3: TGTGCCAGCAGTCCTTTAAAAAGTGAAGCTTTCTTT. Amino acids: CASSPLKSEAFF.

The CDR3 here is CASSLGQGTYNEQFF. CDR3 bases: TGTGCCAGCAGCTTAGGCCAGGGGACTTACAATGAGCAGTTCTTC. The chain links TRBV7-2 to TRBJ2-1; D possibly uses TRBD1 or TRBD2 (6 bases each). This CDR3 is 15 amino acids long. Trimming removed 1 base from V and 4 bases from J, with 11 bases in between. In germline, CDR1 is SGHTA, CDR2 FQGNSA. Full variable domain (missing parts from reference TRBV7-2 and TRBJ2-1): GAGVSQSPSNKVTEKGKDVELRCDPISGHTALYWYRQSLGQGLEFLIYFQGNSAPDKSGLPSDRFSAERTGGSVSTLTIQRTQQEDSAVYLCASSLGQGTYNEQFFGPGTRLTVL.

The chain uses TRBV11-2 and TRBJ2-3; D unresolved. The CDR3 is 13 residues long. Trimming removed 2 bases from V and 6 bases from J, with 9 bases in between. Germline CDR1 reads SGHAT; CDR2 reads FQNNGV. This chain's CDR3 is CASSLPGSDTQYF. The CDR3 DNA is TGTGCCAGCAGCTTACCAGGCTCGGATACGCAGTATTTT. The variable domain in full, completed from reference TRBV11-2 and TRBJ2-3, reads EAGVAQSPRYKIIEKRQSVAFWCNPISGHATLYWYQQILGQGPKLLIQFQNNGVVDDSQLPKDRFSAERLKGVDSTLKIQPAKLEDSAVYLCASSLPGSDTQYFGPGTRLTVL.

This chain joins TRBV6-5 and TRBJ2-5; TRBD1 matches at 7 bases. The J call may be incorrect, as the DNA end agrees better with TRBJ2-7. Germline V gene data show CDR1 as MNHEY and CDR2 as SVGAGI. This CDR3 has 15 amino acids. DNA for the CDR3: TGTGCCAGCAGCCGGACAGGTGTAAGATCCTACGAGCAGTACTTC. Amino acid sequence: CASSRTGVRSYEQYF.

The rearrangement links TRBV6-1 to TRBJ2-1, with 11 bases aligning to TRBD1. This CDR3 region has 17 residues. Germline lookup yields CDR1 MNHNS and CDR2 SASEGT. V shed 0 bases and J 4 bases; nucleotides not matched to a gene: 5. The CDR3 spells CASSEALGTGGYNEQFF. In DNA form, the CDR3 reads TGTGCCAGCAGTGAAGCGCTCGGGACAGGGGGTTACAATGAGCAGTTCTTC.

This chain uses TRBV5-6 with TRBJ2-3; D ambiguous. This CDR3 is 12 amino acids long. Per germline, CDR1 SGHDT and CDR2 YYEEEE. Trimming took off 0 bases at V and 5 bases at J, with 4 bases between the two ends. Here the CDR3 reads CASSLEGDTQYF. The CDR3 nucleotides are TGTGCCAGCAGCTTGGAGGGAGATACGCAGTATTTT.